The TCR beta chain described here comes from a study of T cell repertoires in cytomegalovirus infection. Study-wide context: TCR beta signatures that were public indicated CMV infection and matching HLA type. The study, taken as a whole, reports: Across the ex vivo response, the dominant clonotypes were HLA-C-restricted CMV-specific TCR beta clonotypes. Carriage of CMV together with the relevant HLA was identifiable through cumulative public TCR beta family frequency.

The CDR3 is made up of 17 amino acids. CDR1 is SGHVS and CDR2 is FNYEAQ in the germline V gene. The V and J ends lost 5 bases and 0 bases respectively, with 17 bases between them. MiXCR, applied by TCRdb to the reads, yields one record per CDR3 protein. The sample includes nearly 700,000 distinct CDR3 sequences, 30% to 35% of them seen just once. A few counts support this clonotype. Antigen specificity is unknown. V and J are TRBV7-6 and TRBJ1-3, with D possibly being TRBD1 (5 bases). This receptor was obtained from a human donor in good health (CMV status not recorded). Some clones in this sample may be carry-over from other donors' samples. The sequenced sample was cultured PBMCs, obtained from culture after CMV antigen stimulation. DNA of the CDR3: TGTGCCAGCAGCCCTCGGGCGGGGCCCAGCTCTGGAAACACCATATATTTT. Translated, it gives CASSPRAGPSSGNTIYF.